One sample yielded the 13 T cell receptor beta chains listed below, sequenced in a study of T-cell memory formation after mild COVID-19 (dated by TCRdb to the early 2020s). Libraries came from 5' RACE. The instrument given in TCRdb is Illumina NovaSeq 6000. TCRdb applied fastp at Q25 and MiXCR to the public reads, then kept only in-frame beta chains. Rows merge per CDR3 protein into single entries with the most common DNA and genes. Here the sample has about 210,000 distinct CDR3 sequences; approximately 30% occur a single time. The top ten constitute roughly an eighth of the sample. Material for sequencing was PBMCs or a T cell subset sorted from them (not recorded which). The receptors here all came from an adult woman who had mild COVID-19 (a few samples of this study predate the infection). The sample titles of this study are shuffled in the database, so cell type and time point are left out; the donor was told from shared clones.

The V call is TRBV6-1, the J call TRBJ1-5, with a tentative D call TRBD1 (5 bases). Germline V gene sequence: CDR1 MNHNS, CDR2 SASEGT. Trimming shortened V by 1 base and J by 4 bases, and 11 bases separated the two germline ends. The CDR3 has 15 residues. The CDR3 coding sequence is TGTGCCAGCAGTGAAGGCCAGGGACCAAATCAGCCCCAGCATTTT. This codes for CASSEGQGPNQPQHF.

The chain joins TRBV24-1 to TRBJ1-2; TRBD1 is a possible D gene (6 bases). The germline V and J ends were trimmed by 5 bases and 3 bases, with 9 bases remaining between them. Germline V gene sequence: CDR1 KGHDR, CDR2 SFDVKD. The CDR3 is 13 residues long. CDR3 DNA sequence: TGTGCCACCAGTGCGGGGGCAGACTATGGCTACACCTTC. It codes for CATSAGADYGYTF.

This rearrangement joins TRBV15 to TRBJ2-6; the match to TRBD1 covers 10 bases. J lost 4 bases, V lost 2 bases, and 8 bases had no gene match. This CDR3 is 18 amino acids long. Germline lookup yields CDR1 LNHNV and CDR2 YYDKDF (reference sequence). CDR3 nucleotide sequence: TGTGCCACCAGCAGACAGGACAGGGGGGCGTCCGGGGCCAACGTCCTGACTTTC. Residues: CATSRQDRGASGANVLTF.

A few counts support this clonotype. The chain links TRBV5-1 to TRBJ2-3; no definite D call. In germline, CDR1 is SGHRS, CDR2 YFSETQ. This CDR3 has 15 amino acids. Trimming shortened V by 4 bases and J by 5 bases, and 17 bases separated the two germline ends. The CDR3 region has the DNA TGCGCCAGCAGCCCCTCCGTAGGGTCGGGAGATACGCAGTATTTT. It specifies CASSPSVGSGDTQYF. The entire variable domain, with the rest obtained from reference TRBV5-1 and TRBJ2-3, is as follows: KAGVTQTPRYLIKTRGQQVTLSCSPISGHRSVSWYQQTPGQGLQFLFEYFSETQRNKGNFPGRFSGRQFSNSRSEMNVSTLELGDSALYLCASSPSVGSGDTQYFGPGTRLTVL.

This clonotype was recorded a few times. In DNA form, the CDR3 reads TGCAGTGCTAGAGGTTTGGTCAATGAGCAGTTCTTC. It translates to CSARGLVNEQFF. V and J are TRBV20-1 and TRBJ2-1; D call uncertain. Germline lookup yields CDR1 DFQATT and CDR2 SNEGSKA (reference sequence). Trimming removed 1 base at V and 6 bases at J, with 7 bases between. The CDR3 spans 12 residues.

This chain uses TRBV3-1 with TRBJ2-2, with D possibly matching TRBD2 (6 bases). Germline V gene sequence: CDR1 LGHDT, CDR2 YNNKEL (reference sequence). The V end lost 2 bases, the J end lost 4 bases, and 11 bases lay between the germline ends. This CDR3 is 15 amino acids long. The CDR3 spells CASSQLGEVTGELFF. CDR3 nucleotides: TGTGCCAGCAGCCAACTGGGGGAGGTCACCGGGGAGCTGTTTTTT.

The CDR3 loop reads CASSWRGPYNEQFF. For the CDR3, the DNA is TGTGCCAGCAGTTGGCGCGGACCCTACAATGAGCAGTTCTTC. The chain has TRBV2 and TRBJ2-1, with unresolved D. The CDR3 covers 14 residues. The V end lost 5 bases, the J end lost 2 bases, and 10 bases lay between the germline ends. Per germline, CDR1 SNHLY and CDR2 FYNNEI.

This clonotype turned up a few times. This chain links TRBV20-1 with TRBJ2-7; no clear D gene. The CDR3 consists of 13 residues. Trimming took 2 bases from V and 0 from J, leaving 8 bases between them. Germline lookup yields CDR1 DFQATT and CDR2 SNEGSKA (reference sequence). The CDR3 DNA is TGCAGTGCTAGATTTCCGGGCTCCTACGAGCAGTACTTC. Its translation is CSARFPGSYEQYF.

The CDR3 protein is CASSELGGVNNEQFF. CDR3 bases: TGTGCCAGCAGCGAGTTAGGGGGAGTAAACAATGAGCAGTTCTTC. The chain employs TRBV9 and TRBJ2-1, with TRBD1 as a possible D gene (6 bases). Germline values: CDR1 SGDLS, CDR2 YYNGEE. The CDR3 runs 15 residues. Deletions cut 3 bases from V and 5 bases from J, with 15 bases between.

V is TRBV15 and J is TRBJ1-5; no reliable D call. Per germline, CDR1 LNHNV and CDR2 YYDKDF (reference sequence). The CDR3 spans 13 residues. Trimming cost V 1 base and J 2 bases, with 3 bases left between them. The CDR3 DNA is TGTGCCACCAGCAGAGTGGGCAATCAGCCCCAGCATTTT. Translation gives CATSRVGNQPQHF.

V is TRBV7-9 and J is TRBJ2-7; 7 bases agree with TRBD2. The junction had 8 bases not matched to a gene; V was cut back by 4 bases and J by 2 bases. This CDR3 contains 15 residues. The germline V gene encodes CDR1 SEHNR and CDR2 FQNEAQ (reference sequence). CDR3: CASSSRRAGAYEQYF. The CDR3 DNA reads as TGTGCCAGCAGCTCTCGTAGGGCGGGAGCCTACGAGCAGTACTTC.

Only a few counts were recorded for this clonotype. The gene calls are TRBV10-3 and TRBJ2-3; 13 bases align to TRBD2. Germline V gene sequence: CDR1 ENHRY, CDR2 SYGVKD. V trimming: 4 bases; J trimming: 3 bases; junction bases outside the gene matches: 4. This CDR3 comprises 16 residues. The CDR3 coding sequence is TGTGCCATCAGTGCACTAGCGGGGGGGCCGACAGATACGCAGTATTTT. Translated, it gives CAISALAGGPTDTQYF.

This clonotype was seen a few times. The chain combines TRBV12-3 or TRBV12-4 with TRBJ1-3; weak D call: TRBD1 (5 bases). The CDR3 consists of 15 residues. V was clipped by 1 base and J by 9 bases, with 16 bases between them. The CDR3: CASSLGGEGFSTIYF. CDR3 bases: TGTGCCAGCAGTTTAGGGGGGGAGGGGTTCAGCACCATATATTTT.